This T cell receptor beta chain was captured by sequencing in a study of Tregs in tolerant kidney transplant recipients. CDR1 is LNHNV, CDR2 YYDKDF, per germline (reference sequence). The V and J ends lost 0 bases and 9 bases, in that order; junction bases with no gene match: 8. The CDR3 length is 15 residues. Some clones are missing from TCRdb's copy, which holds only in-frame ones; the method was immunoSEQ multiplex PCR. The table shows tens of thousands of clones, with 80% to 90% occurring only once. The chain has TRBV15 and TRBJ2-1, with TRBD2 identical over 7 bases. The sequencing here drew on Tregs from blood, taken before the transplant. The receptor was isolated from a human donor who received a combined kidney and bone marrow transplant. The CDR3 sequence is CATSRDSGRDGEQFF. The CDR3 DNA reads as TGTGCCACCAGCAGAGATTCGGGGAGGGACGGTGAGCAGTTCTTC.